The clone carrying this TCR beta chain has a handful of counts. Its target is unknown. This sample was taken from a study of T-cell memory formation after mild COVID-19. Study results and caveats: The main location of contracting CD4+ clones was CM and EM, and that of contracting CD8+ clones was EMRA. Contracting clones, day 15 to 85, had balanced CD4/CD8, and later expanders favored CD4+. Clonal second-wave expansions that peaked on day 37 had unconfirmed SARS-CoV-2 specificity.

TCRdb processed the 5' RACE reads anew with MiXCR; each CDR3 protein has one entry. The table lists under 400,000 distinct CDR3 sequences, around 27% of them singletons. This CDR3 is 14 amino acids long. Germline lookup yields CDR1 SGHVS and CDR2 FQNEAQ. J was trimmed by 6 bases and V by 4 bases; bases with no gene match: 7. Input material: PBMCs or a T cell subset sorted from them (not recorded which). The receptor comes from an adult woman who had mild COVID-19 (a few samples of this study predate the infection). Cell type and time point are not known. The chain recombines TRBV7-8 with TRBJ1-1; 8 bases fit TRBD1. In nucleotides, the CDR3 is TGTGCCAGCAGCTCACAGGACAGGGTCGCTGAAGCTTTCTTT. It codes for CASSSQDRVAEAFF.